Below, 20 T cell receptor beta chains from the same sample are listed, as sequenced in a study of blood T cell repertoires in COVID-19. Sequencing was performed with immunoSEQ multiplex PCR; in TCRdb, only in-frame clones are kept and a portion is missing. The sample has about 120,000 clones; approximately 88% are singletons. The source material was peripheral blood. These receptors came from a woman between 40 and 50 years old with acute or convalescent COVID-19.

The J gene is TRBJ2-5, the V gene TRBV7-6; 8 positions agree with TRBD1. Per germline, CDR1 SGHVS and CDR2 FNYEAQ. J gave up 4 bases and V 2 bases, and 6 bases lay outside the gene matches. The CDR3 consists of 15 residues. DNA of the CDR3: TGTGCCAGCAGCTTATCCCACGACAGGGGAGAGACCCAGTACTTC. This sequence encodes CASSLSHDRGETQYF. Combining the CDR3 with reference TRBV7-6 and TRBJ2-5 gives the whole variable domain GAGVSQSPRYKVTKRGQDVALRCDPISGHVSLYWYRQALGQGPEFLTYFNYEAQQDKSGLPNDRFSAERPEGSISTLTIQRTEQRDSAMYRCASSLSHDRGETQYFGPGTRLLVL.

J is TRBJ2-1 and V is TRBV6-5, with D maybe TRBD2 (5 bases). V was shortened by 10 bases and J by 7 bases, with 20 bases between the two germline ends. The CDR3 is made up of 14 amino acids. Germline V gives CDR1 MNHEY, CDR2 SVGAGI. Here the CDR3 reads CATSARVSGNEQFF. In DNA form, the CDR3 reads TGTGCCACCTCAGCGAGGGTCTCGGGGAATGAGCAGTTCTTC.

The V and J genes are TRBV7-8 and TRBJ2-3; 7 bases line up with TRBD1. CDR1 is SGHVS, CDR2 FQNEAQ, per germline. Germline trimming cut 3 bases from V and 5 bases from J; bases unmatched to any gene: 5. The CDR3 extends over 14 amino acids. CDR3 sequence reads: CASSFEGAGDTQYF. DNA of the CDR3: TGTGCCAGCAGCTTTGAGGGGGCAGGAGATACGCAGTATTTT.

The chain links TRBV5-1 to TRBJ2-3, with 9 bases aligning to TRBD2. The CDR3 is made up of 19 amino acids. Germline values: CDR1 SGHRS, CDR2 YFSETQ. V was clipped by 0 bases and J by 3 bases; unmatched bases: 14. The chain's CDR3 is CASSLAGRLAGVETDTQYF. The CDR3 nucleotides read TGCGCCAGCAGCTTGGCCGGGCGTTTAGCGGGGGTGGAGACAGATACGCAGTATTTT.

The chain is built from TRBV19 and TRBJ2-3, with a possible D match to TRBD1 (6 bases). V lost 3 bases to trimming and J lost 5 bases, with 6 bases between them. The CDR3 has 12 residues. CDR1 is LNHDA, CDR2 SQIVND, per germline (reference sequence). The CDR3 DNA sequence: TGTGCCAGTAGTATCAGGGGAGATACGCAGTATTTT. Translated, it gives CASSIRGDTQYF.

V is TRBV5-1 and J is TRBJ1-4; perhaps TRBD1 as D (5 bases). CDR1 is SGHRS and CDR2 is YFSETQ in the germline V gene. V lost 4 bases to trimming and J lost 3 bases, with 13 bases between them. This CDR3 is built from 15 residues. This CDR3 is CASSPRADANEKLFF. As DNA, the CDR3 is TGCGCCAGCAGCCCCAGGGCAGATGCTAATGAAAAACTGTTTTTT.

The chain uses TRBV30 and TRBJ2-1, with 7 bases aligning to TRBD1. The CDR3 runs 15 residues. The J segment lost 6 bases and the V segment lost 5 bases, leaving 13 bases of the junction unmatched. Germline CDR1 and CDR2: GTSNPN and SVGIG (reference sequence). The DNA for the CDR3 is TGTGCCTGGGTGGGGATGGGGACAGTGGGCAATGAGCAGTTCTTC. It specifies CAWVGMGTVGNEQFF.

V gene TRBV6-5 combines with J gene TRBJ2-5; TRBD2 matches 11 bases. Germline CDR1 is MNHEY and CDR2 is SVGAGI. Trimming cost V 6 bases and J 5 bases; bases outside gene matches: 5. This CDR3 spans 14 amino acids. The CDR3 loop is CASRDSGGGETQYF. In DNA, the CDR3 is TGTGCCAGCAGGGATAGCGGGGGGGGTGAGACCCAGTACTTC.

This chain connects TRBV3-1 (or the pseudogene TRBV3-2) to TRBJ1-6; possible D gene TRBD1, 5 bases. The CDR3 totals 16 residues. The germline gives CDR1 LGHDT, CDR2 YNNKEL (reference sequence). V gave up 0 bases and J gave up 10 bases, with 16 bases separating them. DNA of the CDR3: TGTGCCAGCAGCCAAGATTCTGGGACCGGAGGGTCACCCCTCCACTTT. Translated, it gives CASSQDSGTGGSPLHF.

This sequence joins TRBV6-2 or TRBV6-3 and TRBJ2-7; a possible D gene is TRBD2 (6 bases). CDR3 length equals 14 residues. V dropped 5 bases and J dropped 2 bases, with 13 bases sitting between them. Germline CDR1 MNHEY, CDR2 SVGEGT. The CDR3 spells CASSPPSVPYEQYF. The CDR3 DNA is TGTGCCAGCAGTCCCCCTAGCGTACCCTACGAGCAGTACTTC.

V is TRBV18 and J is TRBJ2-7, with D possibly TRBD2 on 6 matching bases. V lost 3 bases and J 0 bases, leaving 15 bases between the germline ends. The CDR3 loop spans 16 amino acids. Germline V CDR1 and CDR2: KGHSH, LQKENI. The CDR3 region is CASSPTSSASSYEQYF. CDR3 coding DNA: TGTGCCAGCTCACCGACCTCTAGCGCGAGCTCCTACGAGCAGTACTTC.

This clone was detected once. V usage is TRBV15 and J usage is TRBJ2-1, with TRBD2 matching over 12 bases. This CDR3 spans 17 amino acids. The junction had 5 bases not matched to a gene; V was cut back by 4 bases and J by 1 base. Germline CDR1 reads LNHNV; CDR2 reads YYDKDF (reference sequence). In DNA form, the CDR3 reads TGTGCCACCAGCACCCGGACTAGCGGGGTGTCCTACAATGAGCAGTTCTTC. Protein sequence: CATSTRTSGVSYNEQFF.

V usage is TRBV9 and J usage is TRBJ2-7; 8 bases fit TRBD2. The CDR3 is 15 residues long. V dropped 0 bases and J dropped 7; count of bases not matched to a gene: 9. From germline, CDR1 is SGDLS and CDR2 YYNGEE. CDR3 residues: CASSVGSLAGGEQYF. In nucleotides, the CDR3 is TGTGCCAGCAGCGTAGGATCGCTGGCGGGGGGAGAGCAGTACTTC. Supplemented by reference TRBV9 and TRBJ2-7, the full variable domain reads DSGVTQTPKHLITATGQRVTLRCSPRSGDLSVYWYQQSLDQGLQFLIQYYNGEERAKGNILERFSAQQFPDLHSELNLSSLELGDSALYFCASSVGSLAGGEQYFGPGTRLTVT.

In its sample, this clone was seen a few times. The chain has TRBV6-2 or TRBV6-3 and TRBJ1-2, with a weak D call TRBD1 (5 bases). The CDR3 consists of 11 residues. CDR1 and CDR2 (germline): MNHEY, SVGEGT. V lost 4 bases and J 7 bases, leaving 7 bases between the germline ends. The CDR3 sequence is CASSSGFGYTF. The CDR3 coding sequence is TGTGCCAGCAGTTCAGGGTTTGGCTACACCTTC.

The chain is built from TRBV12-3 or TRBV12-4 and TRBJ1-1; 7 positions match TRBD1. The junction had 7 bases not matched to a gene; V was cut back by 7 bases and J by 5 bases. The CDR3 is 13 residues long. The CDR3 here is CASTLQGNTEAFF. CDR3 bases: TGTGCCAGCACCCTACAGGGGAATACTGAAGCTTTCTTT.

The chain carries TRBV7-3 and TRBJ2-2; 8 bases match TRBD1. The CDR3 consists of 14 residues. Germline assignment: CDR1 SGHTA and CDR2 FQGTGA. The V and J ends lost 5 bases and 5 bases, in that order; junction bases with no gene match: 4. This CDR3 is CASSSQGATGELFF. The CDR3 DNA sequence: TGTGCCAGCAGCAGCCAGGGGGCGACCGGGGAGCTGTTTTTT.

This clone is a singleton in its sample. The chain is built from TRBV14 and TRBJ1-2, with D unclear. With 4 bases removed from V and 5 bases from J, the gap between germline ends came to 11 bases. This CDR3 has 13 amino acids. Germline loops: CDR1 SGHDN, CDR2 FVKESK. The CDR3 spells CASSRQFQYGYTF. DNA for the CDR3: TGTGCCAGCAGCCGGCAATTTCAGTATGGCTACACCTTC.

The chain has TRBV9 and TRBJ2-1, with TRBD2 matching 8 bases. J was trimmed by 10 bases and V by 0 bases; bases with no gene match: 6. The CDR3 totals 14 residues. CDR1 and CDR2 (germline): SGDLS, YYNGEE. The CDR3 DNA follows: TGTGCCAGCAGCGTAGCTGGCCTAGCGGGCGAGCAGTTCTTC. Its protein product is CASSVAGLAGEQFF.

The chain is built from TRBV12-3 or TRBV12-4 and TRBJ1-1; possibly TRBD1 for D (5 bases). Trimming left V 2 bases short and J 8 bases short, with 9 bases between. CDR3 length: 12 residues. CDR3 bases: TGTGCCAGCAGTTTATCCCGGACAGAAGCTTTCTTT. Translating gives CASSLSRTEAFF.

This clone came up once. The rearrangement joins TRBV5-1 to TRBJ2-1; D gene uncertain. Trimming removed 4 bases at V and 4 bases at J, with 3 bases between. This CDR3 spans 11 amino acids. Germline loops: CDR1 SGHRS, CDR2 YFSETQ. The DNA for the CDR3 is TGCGCCAGCAGCACATACAATGAGCAGTTCTTC. Residues: CASSTYNEQFF.